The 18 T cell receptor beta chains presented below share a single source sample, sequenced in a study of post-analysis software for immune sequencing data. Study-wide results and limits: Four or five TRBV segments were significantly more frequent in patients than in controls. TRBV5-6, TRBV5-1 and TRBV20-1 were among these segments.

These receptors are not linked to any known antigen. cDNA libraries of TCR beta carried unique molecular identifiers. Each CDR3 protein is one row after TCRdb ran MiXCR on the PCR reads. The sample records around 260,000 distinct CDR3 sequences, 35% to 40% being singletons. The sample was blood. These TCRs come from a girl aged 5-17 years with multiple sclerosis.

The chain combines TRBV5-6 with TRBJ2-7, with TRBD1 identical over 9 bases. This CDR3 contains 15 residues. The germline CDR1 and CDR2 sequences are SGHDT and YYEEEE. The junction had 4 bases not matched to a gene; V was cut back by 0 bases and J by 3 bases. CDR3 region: CASSLGQGGNYEQYF. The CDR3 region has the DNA TGTGCCAGCAGCTTGGGACAGGGGGGGAACTACGAGCAGTACTTC.

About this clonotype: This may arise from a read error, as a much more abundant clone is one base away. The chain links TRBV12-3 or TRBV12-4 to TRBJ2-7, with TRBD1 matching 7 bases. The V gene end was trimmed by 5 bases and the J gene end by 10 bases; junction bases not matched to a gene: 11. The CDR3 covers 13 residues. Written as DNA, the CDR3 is TGTGCCAGCAGTCGACAGGGCGGTGAGGCCCAGTACTTC. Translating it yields CASSRQGGEAQYF.

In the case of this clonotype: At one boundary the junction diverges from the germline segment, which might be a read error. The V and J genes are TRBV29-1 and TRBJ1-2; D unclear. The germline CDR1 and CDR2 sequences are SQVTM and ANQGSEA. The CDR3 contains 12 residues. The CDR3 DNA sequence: TGCAGCGGTGAAAACGGACGCTATGGCTACACCTTC. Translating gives CSGENGRYGYTF.

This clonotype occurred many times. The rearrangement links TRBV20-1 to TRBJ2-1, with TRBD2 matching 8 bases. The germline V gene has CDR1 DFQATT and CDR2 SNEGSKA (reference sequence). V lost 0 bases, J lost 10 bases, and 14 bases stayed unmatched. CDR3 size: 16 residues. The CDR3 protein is CSARDRRRGAEREQFF. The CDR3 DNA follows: TGCAGTGCTAGAGATCGGAGGCGGGGGGCCGAAAGAGAGCAGTTCTTC.

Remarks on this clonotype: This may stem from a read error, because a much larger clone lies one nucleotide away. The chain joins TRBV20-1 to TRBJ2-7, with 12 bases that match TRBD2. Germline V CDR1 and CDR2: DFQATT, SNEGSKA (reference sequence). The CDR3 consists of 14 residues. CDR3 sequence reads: CSATTSGGPYEQYF. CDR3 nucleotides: TGCAGTGCAACAACTAGCGGGGGGCCCTATGAGCAGTACTTC.

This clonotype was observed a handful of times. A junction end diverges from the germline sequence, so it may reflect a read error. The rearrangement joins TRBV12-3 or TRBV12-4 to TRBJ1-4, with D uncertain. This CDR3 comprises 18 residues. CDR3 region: CASSLASLLGRKGEKRFF. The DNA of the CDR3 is TGTGCCAGCAGTTTAGCATCGCTATTGGGCCGCAAAGGAGAAAAACGGTTTTTT.

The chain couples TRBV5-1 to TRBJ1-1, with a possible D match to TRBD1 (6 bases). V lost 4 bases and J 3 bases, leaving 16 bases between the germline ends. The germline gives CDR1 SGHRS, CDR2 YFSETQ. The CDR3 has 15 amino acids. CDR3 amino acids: CASSMGGRGYTEAFF. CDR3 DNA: TGCGCCAGCAGCATGGGGGGGCGCGGGTACACTGAAGCTTTCTTT. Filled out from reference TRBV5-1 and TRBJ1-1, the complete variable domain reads KAGVTQTPRYLIKTRGQQVTLSCSPISGHRSVSWYQQTPGQGLQFLFEYFSETQRNKGNFPGRFSGRQFSNSRSEMNVSTLELGDSALYLCASSMGGRGYTEAFFGQGTRLTVV.

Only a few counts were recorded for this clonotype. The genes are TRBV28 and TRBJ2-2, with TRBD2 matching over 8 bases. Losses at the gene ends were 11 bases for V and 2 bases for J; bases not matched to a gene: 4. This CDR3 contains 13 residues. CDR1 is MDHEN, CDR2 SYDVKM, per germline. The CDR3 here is CAGREGNTGELFF. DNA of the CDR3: TGTGCCGGCCGGGAGGGAAACACCGGGGAGCTGTTTTTT.

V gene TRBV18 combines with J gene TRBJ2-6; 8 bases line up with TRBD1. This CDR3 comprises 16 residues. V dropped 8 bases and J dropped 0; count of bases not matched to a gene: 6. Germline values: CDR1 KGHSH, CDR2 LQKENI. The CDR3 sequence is CASRTGGSSGANVLTF. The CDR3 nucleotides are TGTGCCAGCCGAACAGGGGGGAGCTCTGGGGCCAACGTCCTGACTTTC.

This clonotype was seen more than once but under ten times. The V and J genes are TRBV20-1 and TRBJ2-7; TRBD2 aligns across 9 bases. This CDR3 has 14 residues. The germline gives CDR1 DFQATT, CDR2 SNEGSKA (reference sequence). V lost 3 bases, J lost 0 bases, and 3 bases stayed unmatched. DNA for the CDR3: TGCAGTGCTAGCGAGCGGGGGGTCTCCTACGAGCAGTACTTC. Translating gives CSASERGVSYEQYF.

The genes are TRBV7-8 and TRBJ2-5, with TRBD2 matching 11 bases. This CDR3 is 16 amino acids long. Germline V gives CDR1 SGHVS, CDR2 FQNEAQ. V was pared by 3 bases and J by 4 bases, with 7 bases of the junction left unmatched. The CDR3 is CASSLDSGGAVETQYF. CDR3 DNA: TGTGCCAGCAGCTTGGATAGCGGGGGGGCCGTAGAGACCCAGTACTTC.

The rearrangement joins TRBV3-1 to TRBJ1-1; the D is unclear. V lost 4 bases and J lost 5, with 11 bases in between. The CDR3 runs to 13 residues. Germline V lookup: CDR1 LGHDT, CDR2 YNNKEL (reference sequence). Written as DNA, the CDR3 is TGTGCCAGCAGCCTGGCCGCGGGGACTGAAGCTTTCTTT. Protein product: CASSLAAGTEAFF.

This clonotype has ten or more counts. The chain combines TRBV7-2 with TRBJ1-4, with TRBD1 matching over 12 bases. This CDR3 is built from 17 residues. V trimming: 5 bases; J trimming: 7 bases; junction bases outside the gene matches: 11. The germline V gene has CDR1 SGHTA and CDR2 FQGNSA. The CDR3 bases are TGTGCCAGCAGCCGGGCCGGGACAGGGGGCGAAGGTGAAAAACTGTTTTTT. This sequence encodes CASSRAGTGGEGEKLFF.

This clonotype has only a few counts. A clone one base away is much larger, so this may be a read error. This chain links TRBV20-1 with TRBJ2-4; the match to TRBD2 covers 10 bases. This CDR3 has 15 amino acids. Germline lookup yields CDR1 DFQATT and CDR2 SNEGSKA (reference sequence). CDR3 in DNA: TGCAGTGCCCGAGGTAGCGGGGGGCCACTAAACATTCGGTACTTC. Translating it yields CSARGSGGPLNIRYF.

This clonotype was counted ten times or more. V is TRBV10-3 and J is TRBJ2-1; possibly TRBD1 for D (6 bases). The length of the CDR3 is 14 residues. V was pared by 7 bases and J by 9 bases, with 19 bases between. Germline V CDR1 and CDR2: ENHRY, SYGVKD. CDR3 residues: CAITNPQGSGEQFF. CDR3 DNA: TGTGCCATCACCAATCCTCAGGGGTCTGGTGAGCAGTTCTTC.

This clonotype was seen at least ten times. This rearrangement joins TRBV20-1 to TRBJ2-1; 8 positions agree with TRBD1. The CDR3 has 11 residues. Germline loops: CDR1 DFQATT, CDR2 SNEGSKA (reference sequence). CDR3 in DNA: TGCAGCCCCAGGGGGCCCAATGAGCAGTTCTTC. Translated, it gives CSPRGPNEQFF.

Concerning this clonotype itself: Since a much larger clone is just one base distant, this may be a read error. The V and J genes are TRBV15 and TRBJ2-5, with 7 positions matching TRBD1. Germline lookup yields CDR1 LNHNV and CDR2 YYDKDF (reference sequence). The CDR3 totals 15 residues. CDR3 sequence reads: CATSRVRGPEETHYF. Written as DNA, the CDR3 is TGTGCCACCAGCAGAGTAAGGGGGCCTGAAGAGACCCACTACTTC.

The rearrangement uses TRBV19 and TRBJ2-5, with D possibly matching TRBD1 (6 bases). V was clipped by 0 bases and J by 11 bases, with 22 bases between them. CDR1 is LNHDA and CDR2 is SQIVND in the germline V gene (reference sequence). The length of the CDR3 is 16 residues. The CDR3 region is CASSIDHGQGDNEQYF. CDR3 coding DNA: TGTGCCAGTAGTATAGATCACGGGCAAGGGGACAATGAGCAGTACTTC. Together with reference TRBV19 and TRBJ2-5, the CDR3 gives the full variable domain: DGGITQSPKYLFRKEGQNVTLSCEQNLNHDAMYWYRQDPGQGLRLIYYSQIVNDFQKGDIAEGYSVSREKKESFPLTVTSAQKNPTAFYLCASSIDHGQGDNEQYFGPGTRLLVL.